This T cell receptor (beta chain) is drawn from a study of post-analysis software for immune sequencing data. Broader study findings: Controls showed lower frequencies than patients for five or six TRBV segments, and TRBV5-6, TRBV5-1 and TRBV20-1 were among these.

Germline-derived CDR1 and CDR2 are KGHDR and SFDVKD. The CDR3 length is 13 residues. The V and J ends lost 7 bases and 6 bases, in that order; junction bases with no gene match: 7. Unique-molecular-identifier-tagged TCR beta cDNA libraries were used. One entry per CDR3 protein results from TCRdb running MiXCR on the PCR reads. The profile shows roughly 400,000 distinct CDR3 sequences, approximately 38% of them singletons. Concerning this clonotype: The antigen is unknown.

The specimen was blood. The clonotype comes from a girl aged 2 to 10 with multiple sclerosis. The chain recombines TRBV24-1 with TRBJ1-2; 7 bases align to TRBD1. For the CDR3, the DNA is TGTGCCACCAGCCCAACAGGGGACCATGGCTACACCTTC. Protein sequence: CATSPTGDHGYTF.